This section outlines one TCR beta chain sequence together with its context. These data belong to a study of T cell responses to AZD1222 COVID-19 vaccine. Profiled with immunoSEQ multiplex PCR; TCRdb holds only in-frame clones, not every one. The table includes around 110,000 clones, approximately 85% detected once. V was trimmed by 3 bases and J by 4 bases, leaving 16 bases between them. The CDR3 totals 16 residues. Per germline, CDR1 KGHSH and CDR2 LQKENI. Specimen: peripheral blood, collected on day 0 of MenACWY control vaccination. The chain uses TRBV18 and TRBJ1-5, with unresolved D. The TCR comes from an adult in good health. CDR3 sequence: CASSPDLGYGNQPQHF. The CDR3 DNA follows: TGTGCCAGCTCACCCGACCTGGGGTACGGGAATCAGCCCCAGCATTTT.